What follows are 28 T cell receptor beta chains derived from one specimen sequenced in a study of technical replicates of blood from several donors. TCRdb's table, derived via immunoSEQ multiplex PCR, lists solely in-frame clones and lacks some. The repertoire holds under 75,000 clones, around 92% seen once, with 4.3% in the top ten. Sequenced: PBMCs. Receptors were obtained from a human donor in good health. Some clones in this sample may be carry-over from other donors' samples.

This chain connects TRBV30 to TRBJ1-5; the D is unclear. The CDR3 covers 13 residues. CDR1 GTSNPN and CDR2 SVGIG come from the germline V gene (reference sequence). The V gene lost 2 bases and the J gene lost 5 bases, with 10 bases spanning the gap. The CDR3 sequence: CAWSLDIYQPQHF. The CDR3 nucleotides read TGTGCCTGGAGTCTCGACATTTATCAGCCCCAGCATTTT.

The chain joins TRBV30 to TRBJ2-7, with 11 nucleotides matching TRBD1. Germline CDR1 is GTSNPN and CDR2 is SVGIG (reference sequence). The length of the CDR3 is 12 residues. The CDR3 sequence is CAADRGLYEQYF. As DNA, the CDR3 is TGTGCTGCGGACAGGGGGCTCTACGAGCAGTACTTC. Based on the CDR3 plus reference TRBV30 and TRBJ2-7, the full variable domain is SQTIHQWPATLVQPVGSPLSLECTVEGTSNPNLYWYRQAAGRGLQLLFYSVGIGQISSEVPQNLSASRPQDRQFILSSKKLLLSDSGFYLCAADRGLYEQYFGPGTRLTVT.

The chain uses TRBV13 and TRBJ2-3; D ambiguous. Trimming left V 5 bases short and J 8 bases short, with 11 bases between. CDR3 length: 12 amino acids. CDR1 and CDR2 (germline): PRHDT, FYEKMQ (reference sequence). CDR3 amino acids: CASSLPRATQYF. In DNA form, the CDR3 reads TGTGCCAGCAGCCTACCCCGAGCTACGCAGTATTTT.

A few counts support this clone. The V and J genes are TRBV4-3 and TRBJ1-1; D might be TRBD1 (5 bases). This CDR3 has 14 residues. CDR1 and CDR2 (germline): LGHNA, YSLEER. Trimming removed 0 bases from V and 4 bases from J, with 9 bases in between. CDR3 in amino acids: CASSQDRRGTEAFF. CDR3 nucleotides: TGCGCCAGCAGCCAAGATCGGAGGGGCACTGAAGCTTTCTTT.

The gene calls are TRBV6-6 and TRBJ2-1, with TRBD2 matching 7 bases. The V and J ends lost 4 bases and 1 base, in that order; junction bases with no gene match: 1. The CDR3 has 14 amino acids. The germline V gene encodes CDR1 MNHNY and CDR2 SVGAGI (reference sequence). CDR3 DNA: TGTGCCAGCAGTTTAGCGGGTTCCTACAATGAGCAGTTCTTC. Translating it yields CASSLAGSYNEQFF.

This clone was seen a handful of times. Other DNA sequences in this specimen translate into the identical CDR3. The rearrangement uses TRBV5-1 and TRBJ1-2; tentative D call: TRBD1 (6 bases). The CDR3 covers 12 residues. Trimming took 2 bases from V and 4 from J, leaving 6 bases between them. CDR1 and CDR2 from the germline V gene are SGHRS and YFSETQ. The CDR3 DNA reads TGCGCCAGCAGCTTAGGGGGCTATGGCTACACCTTC. It is translated as CASSLGGYGYTF.

The CDR3 is CASLIDTPGNNSPLHF. The CDR3 nucleotides read TGTGCCAGCCTCATAGACACCCCAGGAAATAATTCACCCCTCCACTTT. The rearrangement joins TRBV7-8 to TRBJ1-6; D is unclear. This CDR3 is 16 amino acids long. V shed 8 bases and J shed 5 bases, with 19 bases lying between them. CDR1 SGHVS and CDR2 FQNEAQ come from the germline V gene. The whole variable domain, remainder taken from reference TRBV7-8 and TRBJ1-6, is GAGVSQSPRYKVAKRGQDVALRCDPISGHVSLFWYQQALGQGPEFLTYFQNEAQLDKSGLPSDRFFAERPEGSVSTLKIQRTQQEDSAVYLCASLIDTPGNNSPLHFGNGTRLTVT.

This clone was detected only once. The chain carries TRBV19 and TRBJ1-5, with D maybe TRBD1 (5 bases). Germline CDR1 and CDR2: LNHDA and SQIVND (reference sequence). The CDR3 contains 13 residues. Trimming cost V 5 bases and J 7 bases, with 12 bases left between them. The CDR3 coding sequence is TGTGCCAGTAGTGGGGCAGGGAAACAGCCCCAGCATTTT. This encodes CASSGAGKQPQHF.

The V and J genes are TRBV6-4 and TRBJ2-7; D is ambiguous. V lost 6 bases and J lost 0, with 15 bases in between. Germline V gene lookup returns CDR1 MRHNA and CDR2 SNTAGT. The CDR3 is 15 residues long. This CDR3 is CASSAERGPSYEQYF. The CDR3 bases are TGTGCCAGCAGCGCCGAGAGAGGTCCCTCCTACGAGCAGTACTTC.

The chain uses TRBV2 and TRBJ1-2; 8 nucleotides line up with TRBD1. The CDR3 loop spans 13 amino acids. The V segment lost 5 bases and the J segment 7 bases; nucleotides outside the gene matches: 6. Germline assignment: CDR1 SNHLY and CDR2 FYNNEI. For the CDR3, the DNA is TGTGCCAGCAGTCTTCAGGGGGCAGCTGGCTACACCTTC. Its protein product is CASSLQGAAGYTF.

The rearrangement links TRBV4-3 to TRBJ2-1, with D hard to call. Germline V gene data show CDR1 as LGHNA and CDR2 as YSLEER. Trimming pared 2 bases from V and 4 bases from J, leaving 15 bases between. This CDR3 region has 16 residues. The CDR3 bases are TGCGCCAGCAGCCAAACTACCGACTCCGTATACAATGAGCAGTTCTTC. This codes for CASSQTTDSVYNEQFF.

The rearrangement links TRBV7-2 to TRBJ2-7; 7 nucleotides agree with TRBD1. The CDR3 loop spans 13 amino acids. J gave up 3 bases and V 8 bases, and 7 bases lay outside the gene matches. The V gene's germline CDR1 is SGHTA and CDR2 FQGNSA. CDR3 residues: CASAPDRDYEQYF. CDR3 coding DNA: TGTGCCAGCGCGCCCGACAGGGACTACGAGCAGTACTTC.

The CDR3 is CASSSVREPLSYEQYF. The CDR3 region has the DNA TGTGCCAGCAGCTCGGTCCGGGAGCCTCTCTCCTACGAGCAGTACTTC. V usage is TRBV11-2 and J usage is TRBJ2-7, with D tentatively TRBD2 (6 bases). The V end lost 4 bases, the J end lost 0 bases, and 16 bases lay between the germline ends. This CDR3 spans 16 amino acids. Germline values: CDR1 SGHAT, CDR2 FQNNGV.

V usage is TRBV4-1 and J usage is TRBJ2-6; D unresolved. There are 14 residues in the CDR3. Germline V gene lookup returns CDR1 MGHRA and CDR2 YSYEKL. V lost 4 bases to trimming and J lost 1 base, with 5 bases between them. The DNA of the CDR3 is TGCGCCAGCAGCCTTGAGTCTGGGGCCAACGTCCTGACTTTC. Translation gives CASSLESGANVLTF.

The rearrangement links TRBV9 to TRBJ2-3, with 7 bases identical to TRBD2. This CDR3 region has 16 residues. Germline trimming cut 0 bases from V and 5 bases from J; bases unmatched to any gene: 9. Germline CDR1 and CDR2: SGDLS and YYNGEE. The CDR3 nucleotides are TGTGCCAGCAGCGTAGCTCCGTCTAGCGGCCAAGATACGCAGTATTTT. It yields the protein CASSVAPSSGQDTQYF.

The chain recombines TRBV5-6 with TRBJ1-4, with D maybe TRBD1 (6 bases). This CDR3 has 16 residues. CDR1 and CDR2 (germline): SGHDT, YYEEEE. The germline V and J ends were trimmed by 3 bases and 5 bases, with 17 bases remaining between them. The CDR3 region has the DNA TGTGCCAGCAGCTCAATGGGGGGGGGCCCAAATGAAAAACTGTTTTTT. It specifies CASSSMGGGPNEKLFF.

The chain carries TRBV11-2 and TRBJ2-3, with 12 bases fitting TRBD2. The CDR3 totals 14 residues. CDR1 is SGHAT and CDR2 is FQNNGV in the germline V gene. Trimming cost V 5 bases and J 3 bases; bases outside gene matches: 0. The CDR3 protein is CASSLAGGTDTQYF. CDR3 coding DNA: TGTGCCAGCAGCCTAGCGGGGGGGACAGATACGCAGTATTTT.

V is TRBV6-6 and J is TRBJ1-5; D might be TRBD1 (5 bases). The V gene lost 7 bases and the J gene lost 4 bases, with 20 bases spanning the gap. Germline CDR1 MNHNY, CDR2 SVGAGI (reference sequence). CDR3 size: 16 residues. CDR3 nucleotides: TGTGCCAGCAACCTAGTTCTCCAGGGAGGGAATCAGCCCCAGCATTTT. It yields the protein CASNLVLQGGNQPQHF.

The chain combines TRBV2 with TRBJ2-7, with a weak D call TRBD1 (5 bases). V lost 3 bases, J lost 2 bases, and 11 bases lay in between. The CDR3 is 14 residues long. CDR1 and CDR2 from the germline V gene are SNHLY and FYNNEI. CDR3 nucleotides: TGTGCCAGCAGTGATAGGGCAGGGACCTACGAGCAGTACTTC. Translated: CASSDRAGTYEQYF.

CDR3 in amino acids: CASSLTGGPSYEQYF. The CDR3 coding sequence is TGTGCCAGCAGCTTGACTGGGGGCCCTTCCTACGAGCAGTACTTC. The chain couples TRBV5-6 to TRBJ2-7, with D maybe TRBD1 (6 bases). CDR3 length: 15 amino acids. Germline V gene lookup returns CDR1 SGHDT and CDR2 YYEEEE. Trimming shortened V by 1 base and J by 1 base, and 12 bases separated the two germline ends.

The V call is TRBV6-1, the J call TRBJ1-3; D ambiguous. Trimming shortened V by 3 bases and J by 6 bases, and 12 bases separated the two germline ends. The length of the CDR3 is 14 residues. Germline values: CDR1 MNHNS, CDR2 SASEGT. The CDR3 DNA sequence: TGTGCCAGCAGTGAGAGGACTGCGACAAACACCATATATTTT. It codes for CASSERTATNTIYF.

The chain is built from TRBV5-8 and TRBJ1-5, with D uncertain. CDR3 length: 13 residues. CDR1 is SGHTS and CDR2 is YDEGEE in the germline V gene. V was clipped by 4 bases and J by 6 bases, with 11 bases between them. The CDR3 DNA sequence: TGTGCCAGCAGCCAATTCCAGGTTCAGCCCCAGCATTTT. As protein: CASSQFQVQPQHF. The full variable domain, completed using reference TRBV5-8 and TRBJ1-5, is EAGVTQSPTHLIKTRGQQATLRCSPISGHTSVYWYQQALGLGLQFLLWYDEGEERNRGNFPPRFSGRQFPNYSSELNVNALELEDSALYLCASSQFQVQPQHFGDGTRLSIL.

This clone occurred a few times. This sequence joins TRBV10-3 and TRBJ1-1, with 9 bases fitting TRBD1. The CDR3 has 13 amino acids. The germline V gene encodes CDR1 ENHRY and CDR2 SYGVKD. V lost 10 bases to trimming and J lost 7 bases; unmatched junction nucleotides: 10. CDR3 amino acids: CATLDRGIGEAFF. The CDR3 nucleotides are TGTGCCACGCTTGACAGGGGGATCGGTGAAGCTTTCTTT.

This clone was seen a few times. The gene calls are TRBV7-8 and TRBJ1-2, with D maybe TRBD1 (6 bases). The V gene's germline CDR1 is SGHVS and CDR2 FQNEAQ. The CDR3 consists of 16 residues. V gave up 0 bases and J gave up 2 bases, with 13 bases separating them. The CDR3 region has the DNA TGTGCCAGCAGCTTAGCGCCGGACAGAATAAACTATGGCTACACCTTC. It translates to CASSLAPDRINYGYTF.

The V gene is TRBV19, the J gene TRBJ1-1; no firm D call. V was shortened by 6 bases and J by 1 base, with 9 bases between the two germline ends. CDR1 is LNHDA and CDR2 is SQIVND in the germline V gene (reference sequence). The CDR3 has 13 residues. Written as DNA, the CDR3 is TGTGCCAGTAGACCACACAGGAACACTGAAGCTTTCTTT. Translating it yields CASRPHRNTEAFF.

About this clone itself: An end of the junction differs from the germline gene, which may be a read error. The V and J genes are TRBV4-1 and TRBJ1-1; D unclear. CDR1 is MGHRA, CDR2 YSYEKL, per germline. The CDR3 has 15 amino acids. The CDR3 loop reads CAGSQHTGFRTEAFF. For the CDR3, the DNA is TGCGCCGGCAGCCAACATACGGGTTTTAGGACTGAAGCTTTCTTT.

The chain recombines TRBV5-1 with TRBJ1-2; 7 positions agree with TRBD1. The CDR3 runs to 13 residues. With 0 bases clipped from V and 7 bases from J, the junction kept 3 bases outside the gene matches. Germline lookup yields CDR1 SGHRS and CDR2 YFSETQ. The CDR3: CASSLGDRGGYTF. CDR3 DNA sequence: TGCGCCAGCAGCTTGGGGGACAGAGGTGGCTACACCTTC.

V is TRBV7-2 and J is TRBJ1-5, with 7 bases aligning to TRBD1. V lost 5 bases, J lost 2 bases, and 9 bases stayed unmatched. In germline, CDR1 is SGHTA, CDR2 FQGNSA. The CDR3 runs 16 residues. In nucleotides, the CDR3 is TGTGCCAGCAGCGCTAACAGGGGTACGGGCAATCAGCCCCAGCATTTT. Encoded protein: CASSANRGTGNQPQHF.